Presented here are 30 T cell receptor beta chains from one specimen sequenced in a study of control samples from healthy donors and cancer patients. Assay used: immunoSEQ multiplex PCR; TCRdb lists only in-frame clones, some missing. This sample has around 50,000 clones, with around 90% found just once. The sequencing input was PBMCs. The receptors were gathered from a man in his forties with colorectal cancer.

The chain is built from TRBV6-5 and TRBJ1-2, with TRBD1 matching 7 bases. This CDR3 is built from 13 residues. V lost 6 bases, J lost 5 bases, and 6 bases stayed unmatched. The germline gives CDR1 MNHEY, CDR2 SVGAGI. For the CDR3, the DNA is TGTGCCAGCAGATTGGACAGGAGTTATGGCTACACCTTC. It is translated as CASRLDRSYGYTF.

This chain connects TRBV30 to TRBJ2-1; 7 bases map to TRBD1. CDR3 length equals 13 residues. The germline CDR1 and CDR2 sequences are GTSNPN and SVGIG (reference sequence). Trimming removed 5 bases from V and 5 bases from J; junction bases left unmatched: 6. The CDR3 bases are TGTGCCTGGTCGCCGACAGGGCACAATGAGCAGTTCTTC. Translating gives CAWSPTGHNEQFF. Full variable domain (remainder filled in from reference TRBV30 and TRBJ2-1): SQTIHQWPATLVQPVGSPLSLECTVEGTSNPNLYWYRQAAGRGLQLLFYSVGIGQISSEVPQNLSASRPQDRQFILSSKKLLLSDSGFYLCAWSPTGHNEQFFGPGTRLTVL.

The chain couples TRBV19 to TRBJ2-7, with 10 bases identical to TRBD2. V was pared by 5 bases and J by 1 base, with 23 bases of the junction left unmatched. Germline CDR1 LNHDA, CDR2 SQIVND (reference sequence). This CDR3 has 21 amino acids. CDR3 in amino acids: CASSVINPRTSGDKESYEQYF. The CDR3 DNA is TGTGCCAGTAGTGTAATAAATCCCCGGACTAGCGGTGACAAAGAGTCCTACGAGCAGTACTTC.

The chain joins TRBV29-1 to TRBJ1-2; D ambiguous. Germline V gene lookup returns CDR1 SQVTM and CDR2 ANQGSEA. V was clipped by 3 bases and J by 8 bases, with 7 bases between them. The CDR3 spans 10 residues. The CDR3 coding sequence is TGCAGCGTTGATTTTTTCGGCTACACCTTC. As protein: CSVDFFGYTF.

This chain uses TRBV24-1 with TRBJ2-3; the D is unclear. The CDR3 contains 12 residues. Trimming took off 6 bases at V and 4 bases at J, with 7 bases between the two ends. Germline V gene lookup returns CDR1 KGHDR and CDR2 SFDVKD. CDR3 DNA sequence: TGTGCCACCAGTAATGGCGCAGATACGCAGTATTTT. Amino acid sequence: CATSNGADTQYF.

The chain is built from TRBV11-3 and TRBJ2-1, with no clear D. The CDR3 contains 11 residues. V was cut by 5 bases and J by 8 bases, with 7 bases left in between. Per the germline V gene, CDR1 is SGHNT and CDR2 is YENEEA. CDR3 bases: TGTGCCAGCAGCCATAGTGATGAGCAGTTCTTC. This sequence encodes CASSHSDEQFF.

This chain links TRBV30 with TRBJ1-2; 7 nucleotides align to TRBD1. Germline V gives CDR1 GTSNPN, CDR2 SVGIG (reference sequence). This CDR3 is built from 12 residues. J lost 4 bases, V lost 7 bases, and 6 bases had no gene match. DNA for the CDR3: TGTGCCTTTACAGGGGTGTCCTATGGCTACACCTTC. Residues: CAFTGVSYGYTF.

The chain carries TRBV24-1 and TRBJ1-6; 7 nucleotides match TRBD1. CDR1 is KGHDR, CDR2 SFDVKD, per germline. V was clipped by 10 bases and J by 7 bases; unmatched bases: 6. This CDR3 has 13 amino acids. The CDR3 nucleotides read TGTGCCACGGGGGACAGCCCGAATTCACCCCTCCACTTT. This gives the protein CATGDSPNSPLHF.

This clone was picked up one time. The V call is TRBV5-4, the J call TRBJ2-7, with 8 bases lining up with TRBD2. The V and J ends lost 4 bases and 4 bases, in that order; junction bases with no gene match: 7. CDR3 length equals 14 residues. Germline CDR1 SGHNT, CDR2 YYREEE (reference sequence). Written as DNA, the CDR3 is TGTGCCAGCAGCCAAGGGTCGGGGGGGTACGAGCAGTACTTC. It codes for CASSQGSGGYEQYF.

The chain couples TRBV25-1 to TRBJ1-1; TRBD1 aligns across 7 bases. Germline CDR1 and CDR2: MGHDK and SYGVNS. This CDR3 has 13 amino acids. V was clipped by 4 bases and J by 5 bases; unmatched bases: 4. CDR3 loop: CASSVSRGTEAFF. For the CDR3, the DNA is TGTGCCAGCAGTGTTTCCAGGGGGACTGAAGCTTTCTTT.

The chain recombines TRBV6-5 with TRBJ1-3; 7 bases are a match to TRBD1. V lost 7 bases to trimming and J lost 0 bases; unmatched junction nucleotides: 6. Looked up from germline, CDR1 is MNHEY and CDR2 is SVGAGI. The CDR3 covers 15 residues. The CDR3, as DNA: TGTGCCAGCACTATTGACAGGGCCTCTGGAAACACCATATATTTT. As protein: CASTIDRASGNTIYF.

This chain joins TRBV27 and TRBJ1-2; 7 bases agree with TRBD1. CDR1 and CDR2 from the germline V gene are MNHEY and SMNVEV (reference sequence). CDR3 length: 15 amino acids. V trimming: 5 bases; J trimming: 0 bases; junction bases outside the gene matches: 6. CDR3 loop: CASSTQGGANYGYTF. CDR3 coding DNA: TGTGCCAGCAGTACCCAGGGGGGAGCTAACTATGGCTACACCTTC.

The J gene is TRBJ1-1, the V gene TRBV29-1; 8 bases line up with TRBD1. CDR3 size: 13 residues. The germline gives CDR1 SQVTM, CDR2 ANQGSEA. The V and J ends lost 5 bases and 5 bases, in that order; junction bases with no gene match: 7. The CDR3 DNA sequence: TGCAGCGTTTTGCAGGGGGCCCGGACTGAAGCTTTCTTT. It codes for CSVLQGARTEAFF.

This clone was recorded only once. The rearrangement joins TRBV3-1 (or the pseudogene TRBV3-2) to TRBJ1-2; maybe TRBD1 (5 bases). Germline CDR1 and CDR2: LGHDT and YNNKEL (reference sequence). V lost 4 bases, J lost 8 bases, and 8 bases lay in between. CDR3 length: 11 residues. CDR3 protein: CASSRGGGYTF. CDR3 coding DNA: TGTGCCAGCAGCCGTGGGGGGGGCTACACCTTC.

V is TRBV7-8 and J is TRBJ2-1, with D perhaps matching TRBD2 (6 bases). The CDR3 covers 15 residues. The ends were cut back, 0 bases at V and 2 bases at J, with 8 bases in the middle. CDR1 is SGHVS, CDR2 FQNEAQ, per germline. The CDR3, as DNA: TGTGCCAGCAGCTTAGCGCGGGGAACCTACAATGAGCAGTTCTTC. Translating it yields CASSLARGTYNEQFF.

The rearrangement joins TRBV2 to TRBJ2-1; D unresolved. The CDR3 is 15 amino acids. Germline V gene sequence: CDR1 SNHLY, CDR2 FYNNEI. Trimming pared 2 bases from V and 0 bases from J, leaving 8 bases between. The CDR3: CASSEFSYSYNEQFF. The CDR3 nucleotides read TGTGCCAGCAGTGAATTTTCGTACTCCTACAATGAGCAGTTCTTC.

V usage is TRBV28 and J usage is TRBJ2-7; D is possibly TRBD1 (6 bases). This CDR3 region has 16 residues. The ends were cut back, 3 bases at V and 5 bases at J, with 20 bases in the middle. Per the germline V gene, CDR1 is MDHEN and CDR2 is SYDVKM. CDR3 region: CASSFSADRKAHEQYF. CDR3 bases: TGTGCCAGCAGTTTCTCCGCGGACAGAAAAGCCCACGAGCAGTACTTC.

The chain employs TRBV11-3 and TRBJ2-1; no reliable D call. The CDR3 runs to 14 residues. V shed 2 bases and J shed 7 bases, with 12 bases lying between them. CDR1 and CDR2 from the germline V gene are SGHNT and YENEEA. The DNA for the CDR3 is TGTGCCAGCAGCTTAAGGAGTTCGAGGAATGAGCAGTTCTTC. Translated, it gives CASSLRSSRNEQFF.

This sequence joins TRBV5-1 and TRBJ2-7; 8 bases fit TRBD2. Trimming at V came to 0 bases and at J to 3 bases, leaving 5 bases not matched to a gene. Germline V gene sequence: CDR1 SGHRS, CDR2 YFSETQ. The CDR3 contains 15 residues. In nucleotides, the CDR3 is TGCGCCAGCAGCTTGGACAGCGGGAGCAGCTACGAGCAGTACTTC. This codes for CASSLDSGSSYEQYF.

The rearrangement joins TRBV5-1 to TRBJ1-1; D is perhaps TRBD1 (5 bases). The CDR3 extends over 16 amino acids. The V gene's germline CDR1 is SGHRS and CDR2 YFSETQ. V gave up 4 bases and J gave up 1 base, with 17 bases separating them. The CDR3 reads CASSPGHAVENTEAFF. The CDR3 nucleotides read TGCGCCAGCAGCCCCGGACACGCTGTGGAGAACACTGAAGCTTTCTTT.

J is TRBJ2-5 and V is TRBV7-2; TRBD1 matches 10 bases. The CDR3 runs 14 residues. J gave up 5 bases and V 4 bases, and 4 bases lay outside the gene matches. CDR1 is SGHTA, CDR2 FQGNSA, per germline. Here the CDR3 reads CASSSWTGGETQYF. The CDR3 DNA is TGTGCCAGCAGCTCCTGGACAGGGGGGGAGACCCAGTACTTC. Drawing the rest from reference TRBV7-2 and TRBJ2-5, the complete variable domain is GAGVSQSPSNKVTEKGKDVELRCDPISGHTALYWYRQSLGQGLEFLIYFQGNSAPDKSGLPSDRFSAERTGGSVSTLTIQRTQQEDSAVYLCASSSWTGGETQYFGPGTRLLVL.

The chain links TRBV19 to TRBJ2-2; 10 bases align to TRBD2. From germline, CDR1 is LNHDA and CDR2 SQIVND (reference sequence). V gave up 7 bases and J gave up 0 bases; unmatched junction bases: 2. The CDR3 has 15 residues. The CDR3 nucleotides read TGTGCCAGTAATGGACTAGCGGCGAACACCGGGGAGCTGTTTTTT. It translates to CASNGLAANTGELFF.

This clone has just one count. The rearrangement links TRBV5-6 to TRBJ1-6; D call uncertain. CDR1 and CDR2 from the germline V gene are SGHDT and YYEEEE. V was trimmed by 0 bases and J by 9 bases, leaving 19 bases between them. The CDR3 runs to 17 residues. The CDR3 sequence is CASSLGGEIFKGSPLHF. The CDR3 DNA reads as TGTGCCAGCAGCTTGGGCGGGGAGATCTTTAAGGGTTCACCCCTCCACTTT.

This clone appeared a single time. The V gene is TRBV5-6, the J gene TRBJ1-1; D unresolved. This CDR3 region has 14 residues. Germline-derived CDR1 and CDR2 are SGHDT and YYEEEE. V dropped 4 bases and J dropped 6 bases, with 16 bases sitting between them. The CDR3 here is CASSPRAHVAEAFF. In nucleotides, the CDR3 is TGTGCCAGCAGCCCCCGGGCCCACGTGGCTGAAGCTTTCTTT.

The chain carries TRBV14 and TRBJ2-5, with D perhaps TRBD1 (6 bases). Looked up from germline, CDR1 is SGHDN and CDR2 is FVKESK. Trimming pared 6 bases from V and 2 bases from J, leaving 10 bases between. The CDR3 length is 13 residues. The CDR3 region has the DNA TGTGCCAGCAGACATACAGGGCAAGAGACCCAGTACTTC. Translating gives CASRHTGQETQYF. Combining the CDR3 with reference TRBV14 and TRBJ2-5 gives the whole variable domain EAGVTQFPSHSVIEKGQTVTLRCDPISGHDNLYWYRRVMGKEIKFLLHFVKESKQDESGMPNNRFLAERTGGTYSTLKVQPAELEDSGVYFCASRHTGQETQYFGPGTRLLVL.

The V and J genes are TRBV9 and TRBJ2-2; TRBD1 or TRBD2 may be the D gene (5 bases each). The CDR3 has 17 amino acids. Per germline, CDR1 SGDLS and CDR2 YYNGEE. Deletions cut 4 bases from V and 1 base from J, with 17 bases between. For the CDR3, the DNA is TGTGCCAGCAGCACCGGGTCCGGGACGGTGAACACCGGGGAGCTGTTTTTT. Encoded protein: CASSTGSGTVNTGELFF.

Written as DNA, the CDR3 is TGTGCCAGTAGCCCGCTCGACAGCGTCTATAGCAATCAGCCCCAGCATTTT. It specifies CASSPLDSVYSNQPQHF. The rearrangement joins TRBV19 to TRBJ1-5; TRBD1 is a possible D gene (5 bases). Germline CDR1 LNHDA, CDR2 SQIVND (reference sequence). The CDR3 runs 17 residues. Trimming removed 6 bases from V and 0 bases from J, with 18 bases in between.

A few counts support this clone. This sequence joins TRBV7-6 and TRBJ2-7; D not resolved. The CDR3 length is 13 residues. Germline V CDR1 and CDR2: SGHVS, FNYEAQ. Deletions cut 1 base from V and 2 bases from J, with 6 bases between. CDR3 bases: TGTGCCAGCAGCTTAGACGAAACCTACGAGCAGTACTTC. This sequence encodes CASSLDETYEQYF.

The chain uses TRBV14 and TRBJ1-6, with 9 bases aligning to TRBD1. V shed 1 base, J shed 6 bases, and the junction held 7 bases outside the gene matches. Germline loops: CDR1 SGHDN, CDR2 FVKESK. The CDR3 sequence is 17 residues long. The CDR3 protein is CASSQGPGQGPNSPLHF. CDR3 nucleotides: TGTGCCAGCAGCCAAGGACCGGGACAGGGCCCTAATTCACCCCTCCACTTT.

This rearrangement joins TRBV20-1 to TRBJ1-1; 8 nucleotides match TRBD1. V gave up 3 bases and J gave up 4 bases; unmatched junction bases: 7. The V gene's germline CDR1 is DFQATT and CDR2 SNEGSKA (reference sequence). This CDR3 has 14 amino acids. The CDR3 nucleotides are TGCAGTGCTAGTCGGACAGGGTGGGGCACTGAAGCTTTCTTT. This encodes CSASRTGWGTEAFF.